Following are 25 T cell receptor beta chains from one sample sequenced in a study of neurological immune-mediated disorders. MiXCR was run by TCRdb on the 5' RACE reads, yielding one entry per CDR3 protein. The repertoire has roughly 62,000 distinct CDR3 sequences, more than 9.5% of them found once; the top ten carry about 2%. The material sequenced was PBMCs. The receptors were sampled from a man aged 60 to 75 in good health.

In its sample, this clonotype was seen many times. V gene TRBV3-1 combines with J gene TRBJ1-1; D remains unclear. Germline loops: CDR1 LGHDT, CDR2 YNNKEL (reference sequence). The CDR3 runs to 12 residues. The ends were cut back, 3 bases at V and 1 base at J, with 3 bases in the middle. CDR3 DNA sequence: TGTGCCAGCAGCCAGGCGAACACTGAAGCTTTCTTT. Amino acids: CASSQANTEAFF.

The V and J genes are TRBV2 and TRBJ1-1; D is uncertain. Germline CDR1 and CDR2: SNHLY and FYNNEI. There are 15 residues in the CDR3. V was shortened by 0 bases and J by 0 bases, with 8 bases between the two germline ends. The CDR3 DNA reads TGTGCCAGCAGTGAAGCGCAAGGCATGAACACTGAAGCTTTCTTT. It yields the protein CASSEAQGMNTEAFF.

With respect to this clonotype: A much larger clone sits a single nucleotide away, making a read error possible. The V and J genes are TRBV20-1 and TRBJ2-7; tentatively, D is TRBD2 (6 bases). CDR1 is DFQATT, CDR2 SNEGSKA, per germline (reference sequence). Trimming pared 4 bases from V and 0 bases from J, leaving 13 bases between. CDR3 size: 14 residues. CDR3 in amino acids: CSANRHGSSYEQYF. The CDR3 coding sequence is TGCAGTGCTAACCGGCACGGGAGCTCCTACGAGCAGTACTTC.

The gene calls are TRBV6-1 and TRBJ1-1; tentative D call: TRBD1 (6 bases). The germline V gene has CDR1 MNHNS and CDR2 SASEGT. CDR3 length: 14 amino acids. Trimming took off 7 bases at V and 1 base at J, with 13 bases between the two ends. In DNA form, the CDR3 reads TGTGCCAGCATGCCCCGGGACAAGAACACTGAAGCTTTCTTT. Protein product: CASMPRDKNTEAFF.

This clonotype came up many times. The chain recombines TRBV20-1 with TRBJ1-1; 9 bases align to TRBD1. This CDR3 is 14 amino acids long. The V and J ends lost 8 bases and 0 bases, in that order; junction bases with no gene match: 7. From germline, CDR1 is DFQATT and CDR2 SNEGSKA (reference sequence). CDR3 amino acids: CSPGQGKMNTEAFF. CDR3 nucleotides: TGCAGTCCGGGACAGGGCAAAATGAACACTGAAGCTTTCTTT.

This clonotype was found many times. The V call is TRBV20-1, the J call TRBJ2-2; D possibly corresponds to TRBD1 (6 bases). CDR1 and CDR2 (germline): DFQATT, SNEGSKA (reference sequence). CDR3 length equals 14 residues. Trimming shortened V by 6 bases and J by 5 bases, and 16 bases separated the two germline ends. The CDR3, as DNA: TGCAGTGCCCCCGTCAGGGGCTATACCGGGGAGCTGTTTTTT. It translates to CSAPVRGYTGELFF.

This clonotype was picked up many times. The chain couples TRBV20-1 to TRBJ1-6; D is ambiguous. Germline V lookup: CDR1 DFQATT, CDR2 SNEGSKA (reference sequence). CDR3 length: 12 residues. The V gene lost 7 bases and the J gene lost 5 bases, with 9 bases spanning the gap. CDR3 DNA: TGCAGTGTGTACAGAAATAATTCACCCCTCCACTTT. Amino acids: CSVYRNNSPLHF.

This clonotype occurred many times. The chain recombines TRBV3-1 with TRBJ2-3; 8 bases match TRBD2. V trimming: 1 base; J trimming: 7 bases; junction bases outside the gene matches: 7. The V gene's germline CDR1 is LGHDT and CDR2 YNNKEL (reference sequence). The CDR3 extends over 15 amino acids. The CDR3 reads CASSQGRGVKYTQYF. The CDR3 region has the DNA TGTGCCAGCAGCCAAGGGCGGGGGGTTAAGTATACGCAGTATTTT.

This clonotype was detected many times. The V and J genes are TRBV24-1 and TRBJ1-6; D is undetermined. The CDR3 totals 13 residues. V gave up 5 bases and J gave up 2 bases, with 3 bases separating them. Looked up from germline, CDR1 is KGHDR and CDR2 is SFDVKD. The CDR3 DNA follows: TGTGCCACCAGTGCCACCTATAATTCACCCCTCCACTTT. This sequence encodes CATSATYNSPLHF.

In this sample, this clonotype turned up many times. The V gene is TRBV18, the J gene TRBJ1-2, with D possibly TRBD1 on 5 matching bases. V was trimmed by 6 bases and J by 7 bases, leaving 15 bases between them. This CDR3 has 13 residues. Germline V gene lookup returns CDR1 KGHSH and CDR2 LQKENI. In nucleotides, the CDR3 is TGTGCCAGCTCTCACACCCAGGGTGCTGGCTACACCTTC. It yields the protein CASSHTQGAGYTF. The complete variable domain, with remaining parts taken from reference TRBV18 and TRBJ1-2, reads NAGVMQNPRHLVRRRGQEARLRCSPMKGHSHVYWYRQLPEEGLKFMVYLQKENIIDESGMPKERFSAEFPKEGPSILRIQQVVRGDSAAYFCASSHTQGAGYTFGSGTRLTVV.

Only one count was recorded for this clonotype. The chain couples TRBV11-1 to TRBJ2-7; TRBD2 matches at 12 bases. The CDR3 runs 17 residues. Per germline, CDR1 SGHAT and CDR2 FQDESV (reference sequence). V lost 4 bases and J lost 5; bases outside the gene matches: 12. The CDR3 DNA sequence: TGTGCCAGCAGCTCCGGTACTAGCGGGGGGACAATCGACGAGCAGTACTTC. This gives the protein CASSSGTSGGTIDEQYF.

At least ten counts were recorded for this clonotype. This chain's CDR3 is CASSLPQGWIGSGANVLTF. The CDR3 DNA reads as TGTGCCAGCAGCTTACCACAGGGGTGGATAGGGTCTGGGGCCAACGTCCTGACTTTC. The J gene is TRBJ2-6, the V gene TRBV5-6, with 7 bases fitting TRBD1. Germline V gene data show CDR1 as SGHDT and CDR2 as YYEEEE. V trimming: 2 bases; J trimming: 1 base; junction bases outside the gene matches: 12. The length of the CDR3 is 19 residues. The full variable domain, completed using reference TRBV5-6 and TRBJ2-6, is DAGVTQSPTHLIKTRGQQVTLRCSPKSGHDTVSWYQQALGQGPQFIFQYYEEEERQRGNFPDRFSGHQFPNYSSELNVNALLLGDSALYLCASSLPQGWIGSGANVLTFGAGSRLTVL.

Many counts were recorded for this clonotype. The chain couples TRBV6-5 to TRBJ2-3; D gene ambiguous. Per the germline V gene, CDR1 is MNHEY and CDR2 is SVGAGI. Trimming stripped 9 bases from V and 0 bases from J, with 7 bases between. This CDR3 has 12 amino acids. The CDR3 DNA reads as TGTGCCAGTGGCTCTAGCACAGATACGCAGTATTTT. This sequence encodes CASGSSTDTQYF.

This clonotype was picked up many times. The chain links TRBV6-2 or TRBV6-3 to TRBJ1-5, with a possible D match to TRBD1 (6 bases). Trimming pared 2 bases from V and 4 bases from J, leaving 12 bases between. Germline V lookup: CDR1 MNHEY, CDR2 SVGEGT. This CDR3 comprises 15 residues. The CDR3 spells CASSYGGRLNQPQHF. The CDR3 DNA follows: TGTGCCAGCAGTTACGGGGGGCGACTAAATCAGCCCCAGCATTTT.

This clonotype appeared many times. This chain links TRBV5-1 with TRBJ2-6; possibly TRBD1 for D (5 bases). Germline V gives CDR1 SGHRS, CDR2 YFSETQ. Deletions cut 3 bases from V and 0 bases from J, with 16 bases between. The CDR3 is 18 residues long. The CDR3 protein is CASSSDTAVGSGANVLTF. The DNA for the CDR3 is TGCGCCAGCAGCTCGGACACGGCTGTTGGCTCTGGGGCCAACGTCCTGACTTTC.

There are many counts of this clonotype. V usage is TRBV20-1 and J usage is TRBJ2-1, with TRBD2 matching 9 bases. The V gene's germline CDR1 is DFQATT and CDR2 SNEGSKA (reference sequence). This CDR3 is built from 15 residues. The V segment lost 0 bases and the J segment 5 bases; nucleotides outside the gene matches: 5. The CDR3: CSARDPAGGNNEQFF. The CDR3, as DNA: TGCAGTGCTAGAGATCCAGCGGGGGGAAACAATGAGCAGTTCTTC.

Ten or more counts support this clonotype. The rearrangement joins TRBV5-1 to TRBJ2-7; D is unresolved. The CDR3 is 12 amino acids. Germline lookup yields CDR1 SGHRS and CDR2 YFSETQ. V was trimmed by 4 bases and J by 10 bases, leaving 15 bases between them. CDR3 sequence (DNA): TGCGCCAGCAGCCTTGACCTCCGTTCACAGTACTTC. Protein product: CASSLDLRSQYF.

This clonotype was counted many times. The V call is TRBV20-1, the J call TRBJ2-6, with 8 nucleotides matching TRBD1. Unmatched junction bases numbered 9, after V lost 6 bases and J lost 2 bases. The CDR3 has 16 residues. Germline CDR1 DFQATT, CDR2 SNEGSKA (reference sequence). The CDR3 coding sequence is TGCAGTGCCTATCGACAGGGGAGCACTGGGGCCAACGTCCTGACTTTC. It encodes CSAYRQGSTGANVLTF.

This clonotype has a count of ten or more. The V gene is TRBV5-1, the J gene TRBJ2-7, with a tentative D call TRBD1 (6 bases). V shed 2 bases and J shed 4 bases, with 7 bases lying between them. This CDR3 spans 12 amino acids. Germline CDR1 reads SGHRS; CDR2 reads YFSETQ. CDR3 bases: TGCGCCAGCAGCTTCGGACAGTACGAGCAGTACTTC. Its translation: CASSFGQYEQYF.

At least ten counts were recorded for this clonotype. The rearrangement uses TRBV5-1 and TRBJ2-1, with a possible D match to TRBD1 (5 bases). The ends were cut back, 4 bases at V and 1 base at J, with 12 bases in the middle. The V gene's germline CDR1 is SGHRS and CDR2 YFSETQ. The CDR3 is made up of 15 amino acids. The CDR3 spells CASSPLTASYNEQFF. CDR3 coding DNA: TGCGCCAGCAGCCCCTTGACAGCTTCCTACAATGAGCAGTTCTTC.

The sample holds many counts of this clonotype. The chain is built from TRBV20-1 and TRBJ1-2; perhaps TRBD1 as D (5 bases). Germline-derived CDR1 and CDR2 are DFQATT and SNEGSKA (reference sequence). The length of the CDR3 is 14 residues. Trimming pared 6 bases from V and 4 bases from J, leaving 18 bases between. DNA for the CDR3: TGCAGTGCCCCCGGGACCCCAACCACCTATGGCTACACCTTC. It encodes CSAPGTPTTYGYTF.

This clonotype occurred many times. The chain uses TRBV9 and TRBJ1-1, with D hard to call. The V end lost 4 bases, the J end lost 1 base, and 5 bases lay between the germline ends. Germline V gene sequence: CDR1 SGDLS, CDR2 YYNGEE. The CDR3 covers 12 residues. The CDR3 reads CASSTPNTEAFF. As DNA, the CDR3 is TGTGCCAGCAGCACACCGAACACTGAAGCTTTCTTT. The variable domain in full, completed from reference TRBV9 and TRBJ1-1, reads DSGVTQTPKHLITATGQRVTLRCSPRSGDLSVYWYQQSLDQGLQFLIQYYNGEERAKGNILERFSAQQFPDLHSELNLSSLELGDSALYFCASSTPNTEAFFGQGTRLTVV.

There are many counts of this clonotype. The chain combines TRBV4-3 with TRBJ2-1, with 11 bases lining up with TRBD2. Trimming removed 0 bases from V and 4 bases from J; junction bases left unmatched: 5. The CDR3 contains 17 residues. The V gene's germline CDR1 is LGHNA and CDR2 YSLEER. The CDR3 protein is CASSQEVTSGRYNEQFF. As DNA, the CDR3 is TGCGCCAGCAGCCAAGAAGTAACTAGCGGGAGATACAATGAGCAGTTCTTC.

This clonotype was seen at least ten times. The chain combines TRBV7-2 with TRBJ2-1, with 10 nucleotides matching TRBD2. CDR1 and CDR2 (germline): SGHTA, FQGNSA. V lost 4 bases to trimming and J lost 2 bases; unmatched junction nucleotides: 20. CDR3 length: 21 residues. The CDR3 DNA sequence: TGTGCCAGCAGCTCACCTCGTCGAGGGATAGGGCTAGCGGGGGCCTACAATGAGCAGTTCTTC. Encoded protein: CASSSPRRGIGLAGAYNEQFF.

In its sample, this clonotype was seen many times. The V and J genes are TRBV29-1 and TRBJ2-1; no clear D. V lost 8 bases and J 2 bases, leaving 13 bases between the germline ends. There are 13 residues in the CDR3. Looked up from germline, CDR1 is SQVTM and CDR2 is ANQGSEA. The CDR3: CSRSSGTYNEQFF. CDR3 bases: TGCAGCCGATCATCAGGCACCTACAATGAGCAGTTCTTC.